Given below is one T cell receptor beta chain in context. Some clones are missing from TCRdb's copy, which holds only in-frame ones; the method was immunoSEQ multiplex PCR. Found here are around 37,000 clones, 88% of them singletons; the top ten hold 5.5% to 7.5%. This specimen comes from a study of T cell changes during pregnancy in multiple sclerosis. The CDR3 length is 15 residues. The junction had 10 bases not matched to a gene; V was cut back by 8 bases and J by 3 bases. Looked up from germline, CDR1 is MNHEY and CDR2 is SMNVEV (reference sequence). The receptor was isolated from a female donor with multiple sclerosis, enrolled in a pregnancy study. The chain couples TRBV27 to TRBJ2-7; 10 bases are a match to TRBD1. The sample in question was CD8+ T cells from peripheral blood mononuclear cells, obtained in the third trimester of pregnancy. CDR3: CASSFVGTGDYEQYF. CDR3 DNA sequence: TGTGCCAGCTCCTTCGTCGGGACAGGGGACTACGAGCAGTACTTC.